Here is one TCR beta chain with its context. Its antigen is still unknown. Compared with germline, one end of the junction differs, possibly owing to a read error. This entry belongs to a study of CD8 T cells in ankylosing spondylitis. TCRdb independently ran MiXCR on the 5' RACE reads; one entry per CDR3 protein. In the table there are 85,000 to 90,000 distinct CDR3 sequences, more than 25% of which are singletons. The CDR3 runs 15 residues. Germline V gene lookup returns CDR1 SSHAT and CDR2 FNYEAQ (reference sequence). General observations from the study: Seemingly distinctive of ankylosing spondylitis blood was a TCR beta motif formed by eight highly homologous variants. Disease-linked clones reportedly showed significant enrichment in matched ankylosing spondylitis synovial fluid.

Sequences were obtained from blood, either unsorted or a sorted T cell fraction (not recorded which). The rearrangement links TRBV7-7 to TRBJ2-1; 8 positions match TRBD1. This TCR derives from a male donor with ankylosing spondylitis or in good health (not recorded which). DNA for the CDR3: TGTGCTAGCAGCTTAGGACAGGGAGTCCCCCATGAGCAGTTCTTC. It specifies CASSLGQGVPHEQFF.